The 8 T cell receptor beta chains presented below share a single source sample, sequenced in a study of spatial heterogeneity in lung cancer. Study-level findings and limits: In tumors, expanded intratumoral alpha and beta TCR counts tracked mutation counts.

These receptors have no identified antigens. Noted time point: sample taken at primary tumor resection. From the 5' RACE reads, TCRdb called clonotypes with MiXCR, one entry per CDR3 protein. The data hold around 8,800 distinct CDR3 sequences, with more than 4.5% observed a single time. The sequencing here drew on lung tumor tissue, taken at surgery. Receptors originate from a female donor with early-stage non-small cell lung cancer.

This clonotype is categorized as medium-sized (0.01 to 0.1%). The gene calls are TRBV6-1 and TRBJ1-1; TRBD1 is a possible D gene (6 bases). Per the germline V gene, CDR1 is MNHNS and CDR2 is SASEGT. Deletions cut 4 bases from V and 4 bases from J, with 28 bases between. The CDR3 contains 19 residues. CDR3 bases: TGTGCCAGCAGTGCTTTTACGGGAGACAGGCCCCTACTGGGCACTGAAGCTTTCTTT. It is translated as CASSAFTGDRPLLGTEAFF.

This clonotype has a count of ten or more. The chain links TRBV27 to TRBJ2-1, with D uncertain. Trimming shortened V by 2 bases and J by 9 bases, and 14 bases separated the two germline ends. Germline loops: CDR1 MNHEY, CDR2 SMNVEV (reference sequence). The CDR3 covers 14 residues. The CDR3 protein is CASSLDRTTFEQFF. The CDR3, as DNA: TGTGCCAGCAGTTTAGACCGCACTACTTTTGAGCAGTTCTTC.

This clonotype ranks as medium-sized. This sequence joins TRBV7-8 and TRBJ2-3, with D tentatively TRBD2 (7 bases). The V gene lost 4 bases and the J gene lost 6 bases, with 17 bases spanning the gap. CDR3 size: 15 residues. Per germline, CDR1 SGHVS and CDR2 FQNEAQ. In nucleotides, the CDR3 is TGTGCCAGCAGCTCCCCTGGGGCGGGGGCGGATACGCAGTATTTT. Its translation is CASSSPGAGADTQYF. Variable domain in full (rest from reference TRBV7-8 and TRBJ2-3): GAGVSQSPRYKVAKRGQDVALRCDPISGHVSLFWYQQALGQGPEFLTYFQNEAQLDKSGLPSDRFFAERPEGSVSTLKIQRTQQEDSAVYLCASSSPGAGADTQYFGPGTRLTVL.

This clonotype has only a few counts. V is TRBV19 and J is TRBJ2-3; 7 nucleotides match TRBD2. CDR1 and CDR2 (germline): LNHDA, SQIVND (reference sequence). This CDR3 is 14 amino acids long. Trimming took 4 bases from V and 5 from J; bases not matched to a gene: 6. The CDR3 sequence is CASSRRERGDTQYF. Here the CDR3 DNA reads TGTGCCAGTAGTAGGCGGGAGAGAGGAGATACGCAGTATTTT.

The table lists this clonotype with a few counts. This may stem from a read error, because a much larger clone lies one nucleotide away. The J gene is TRBJ1-2, the V gene TRBV7-2, with D perhaps matching TRBD1 (5 bases). This CDR3 region has 15 residues. The germline V gene has CDR1 SGHTA and CDR2 FQGNSA. CDR3 sequence: CASSLGGGADYGYNF. CDR3 nucleotides: TGTGCCAGCAGCTTAGGTGGAGGGGCCGACTATGGCTACAACTTC. Drawing the rest from reference TRBV7-2 and TRBJ1-2, the complete variable domain is GAGVSQSPSNKVTEKGKDVELRCDPISGHTALYWYRQSLGQGLEFLIYFQGNSAPDKSGLPSDRFSAERTGGSVSTLTIQRTQQEDSAVYLCASSLGGGADYGYNFGSGTRLTVV.

This clonotype was observed a few times. V usage is TRBV20-1 and J usage is TRBJ2-1, with a tentative D call TRBD2 (5 bases). The CDR3 covers 14 residues. Trimming removed 6 bases at V and 10 bases at J, with 22 bases between. Per the germline V gene, CDR1 is DFQATT and CDR2 is SNEGSKA (reference sequence). CDR3 bases: TGCAGTGCCGCAACTTCACTACGGGGTGCGGAGCAGTTCTTC. It yields the protein CSAATSLRGAEQFF.

This clonotype appeared many times. This chain joins TRBV10-3 and TRBJ1-5; TRBD1 is a possible D gene (6 bases). This CDR3 is built from 13 residues. CDR1 is ENHRY and CDR2 is SYGVKD in the germline V gene. The ends were cut back, 10 bases at V and 6 bases at J, with 16 bases in the middle. The CDR3 sequence: CATTTGISQPQHF. In DNA, the CDR3 is TGTGCCACCACCACAGGGATCTCTCAGCCCCAGCATTTT.

This clonotype has ten or more counts. V gene TRBV5-5 combines with J gene TRBJ2-6, with D possibly matching TRBD2 (6 bases). Germline loops: CDR1 SGHKS, CDR2 YYEKEE (reference sequence). There are 16 residues in the CDR3. Trimming took off 4 bases at V and 2 bases at J, with 13 bases between the two ends. The CDR3 is CASSPPAGTGANVLTF. For the CDR3, the DNA is TGTGCCAGCAGCCCCCCGGCGGGGACTGGGGCCAACGTCCTGACTTTC.